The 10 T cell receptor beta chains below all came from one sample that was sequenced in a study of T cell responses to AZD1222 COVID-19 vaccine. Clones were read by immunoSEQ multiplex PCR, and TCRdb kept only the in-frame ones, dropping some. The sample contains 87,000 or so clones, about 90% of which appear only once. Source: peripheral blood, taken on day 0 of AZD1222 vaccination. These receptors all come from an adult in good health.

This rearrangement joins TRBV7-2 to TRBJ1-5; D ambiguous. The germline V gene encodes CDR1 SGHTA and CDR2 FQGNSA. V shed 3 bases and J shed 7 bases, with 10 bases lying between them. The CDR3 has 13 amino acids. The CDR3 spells CASSLDARQPQHF. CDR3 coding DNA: TGTGCCAGCAGCTTGGATGCTCGCCAGCCCCAGCATTTT.

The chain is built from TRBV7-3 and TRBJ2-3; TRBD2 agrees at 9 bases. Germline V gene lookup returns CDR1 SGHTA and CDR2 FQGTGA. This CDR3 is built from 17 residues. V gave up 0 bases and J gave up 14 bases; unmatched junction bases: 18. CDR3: CASSLTGAGGPSVYRYF. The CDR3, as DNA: TGTGCCAGCAGCTTAACAGGTGCGGGGGGGCCGTCGGTGTACCGGTATTTT.

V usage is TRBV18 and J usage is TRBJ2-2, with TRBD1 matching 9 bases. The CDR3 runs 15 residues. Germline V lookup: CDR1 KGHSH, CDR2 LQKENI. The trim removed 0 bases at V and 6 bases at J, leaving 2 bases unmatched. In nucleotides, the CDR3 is TGTGCCAGCTCACCACCGGGACAGGGTCCCGGGGAGCTGTTTTTT. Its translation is CASSPPGQGPGELFF.

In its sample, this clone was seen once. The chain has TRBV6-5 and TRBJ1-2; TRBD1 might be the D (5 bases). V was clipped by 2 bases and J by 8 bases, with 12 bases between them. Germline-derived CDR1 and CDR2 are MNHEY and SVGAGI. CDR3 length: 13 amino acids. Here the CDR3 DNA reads TGTGCCAGCAGTTACGAGGGGAAAGCGGGCTACACCTTC. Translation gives CASSYEGKAGYTF.

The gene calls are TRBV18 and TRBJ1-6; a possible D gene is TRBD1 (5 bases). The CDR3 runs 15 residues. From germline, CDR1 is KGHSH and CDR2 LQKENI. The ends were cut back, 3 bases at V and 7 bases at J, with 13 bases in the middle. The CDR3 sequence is CASSPGQGVNSPLHF. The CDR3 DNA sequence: TGTGCCAGCTCACCGGGGCAGGGAGTGAATTCACCCCTCCACTTT.

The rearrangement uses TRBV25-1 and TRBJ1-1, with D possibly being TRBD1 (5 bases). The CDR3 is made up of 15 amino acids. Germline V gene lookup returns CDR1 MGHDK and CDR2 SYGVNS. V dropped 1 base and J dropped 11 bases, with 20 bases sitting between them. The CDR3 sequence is CASSEFADTASVAFF. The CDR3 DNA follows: TGTGCCAGCAGTGAATTCGCGGACACGGCCTCGGTGGCTTTCTTT.

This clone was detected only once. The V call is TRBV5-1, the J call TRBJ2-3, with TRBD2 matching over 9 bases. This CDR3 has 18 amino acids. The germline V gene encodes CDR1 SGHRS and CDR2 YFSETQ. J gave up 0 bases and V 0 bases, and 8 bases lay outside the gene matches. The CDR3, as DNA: TGCGCCAGCAGCTTGGGAGCGGGGGGACTCTATAGCACAGATACGCAGTATTTT. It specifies CASSLGAGGLYSTDTQYF.

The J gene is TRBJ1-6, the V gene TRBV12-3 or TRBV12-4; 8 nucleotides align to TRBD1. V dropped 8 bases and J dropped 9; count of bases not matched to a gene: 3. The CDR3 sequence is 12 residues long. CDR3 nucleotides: TGTGCCAGCCGACAGGGGAGTTCACCCCTCCACTTT. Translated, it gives CASRQGSSPLHF.

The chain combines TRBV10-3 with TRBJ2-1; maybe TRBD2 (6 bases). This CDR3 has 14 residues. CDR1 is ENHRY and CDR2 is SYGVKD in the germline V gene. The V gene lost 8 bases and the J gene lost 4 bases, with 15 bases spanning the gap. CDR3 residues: CAISSPRGYNEQFF. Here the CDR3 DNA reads TGTGCCATCTCCTCCCCCCGGGGGTACAATGAGCAGTTCTTC.

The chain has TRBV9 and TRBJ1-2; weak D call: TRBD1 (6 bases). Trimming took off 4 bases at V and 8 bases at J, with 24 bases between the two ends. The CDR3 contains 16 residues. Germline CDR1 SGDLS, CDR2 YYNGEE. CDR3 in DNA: TGTGCCAGCAGCAAACGAAGGGGGAAGACAGGCCCCGGCTACACCTTC. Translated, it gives CASSKRRGKTGPGYTF.